A single sample is the source of the 22 T cell receptor beta chains below, sequenced in a study of shared clonotypes between healthy human individuals. Only in-frame clones appear in the TCRdb table, and some are missing; sequencing was by immunoSEQ multiplex PCR. The data show 2,500,000 or so clones, with around nine tenths seen just once and over 0.12% held by the top ten. The specimen sequenced was naive CD4+ T cells sorted from blood. Documented subset: CD45RA+ positively selected. These receptors were taken from a man between 18 and 29 years old in good health.

This sequence joins TRBV15 and TRBJ1-4, with a tentative D call TRBD1 (6 bases). V was cut by 0 bases and J by 4 bases, with 15 bases left in between. The germline V gene has CDR1 LNHNV and CDR2 YYDKDF (reference sequence). The CDR3 covers 17 residues. The CDR3 nucleotides are TGTGCCACCAGCAGAGATCAGATAGGGACACATAATGAAAAACTGTTTTTT. It specifies CATSRDQIGTHNEKLFF.

The chain has TRBV30 and TRBJ2-7, with 7 bases identical to TRBD1. V lost 7 bases to trimming and J lost 0 bases; unmatched junction nucleotides: 3. This CDR3 spans 12 amino acids. In germline, CDR1 is GTSNPN, CDR2 SVGIG (reference sequence). The CDR3 loop is CASGQASYEQYF. The DNA for the CDR3 is TGTGCCTCCGGACAGGCCTCCTACGAGCAGTACTTC.

The chain uses TRBV19 and TRBJ2-3, with 7 positions matching TRBD2. CDR1 LNHDA and CDR2 SQIVND come from the germline V gene (reference sequence). The CDR3 totals 17 residues. The trim removed 1 base at V and 2 bases at J, leaving 9 bases unmatched. CDR3 nucleotides: TGTGCCAGTAGTATAGCCCCTGCTAGCGGACTCACAGATACGCAGTATTTT. It encodes CASSIAPASGLTDTQYF.

This chain uses TRBV10-3 with TRBJ1-1; D is possibly TRBD1 (5 bases). CDR1 is ENHRY, CDR2 SYGVKD, per germline. V was trimmed by 0 bases and J by 5 bases, leaving 19 bases between them. CDR3 length: 17 residues. The CDR3 nucleotides are TGTGCCATCAGTGAGTCGGGGGGTAGCCTTTGGGAGACTGAAGCTTTCTTT. This translates into CAISESGGSLWETEAFF.

This clone has only a few counts. V and J are TRBV27 and TRBJ2-1; D gene unclear. CDR3 size: 18 residues. V was trimmed by 3 bases and J by 5 bases, leaving 23 bases between them. Germline loops: CDR1 MNHEY, CDR2 SMNVEV (reference sequence). The CDR3 sequence is CASSFPWQVRPGDNEQFF. In nucleotides, the CDR3 is TGTGCCAGCAGTTTTCCCTGGCAAGTAAGACCTGGGGACAATGAGCAGTTCTTC.

The chain is built from TRBV6-5 and TRBJ1-2; 9 positions agree with TRBD1. The trim removed 7 bases at V and 6 bases at J, leaving 9 bases unmatched. Germline CDR1 MNHEY, CDR2 SVGAGI. The CDR3 has 14 residues. Written as DNA, the CDR3 is TGTGCCAGCAAACCCTGGGACAGGGCTAATGGCTACACCTTC. Encoded protein: CASKPWDRANGYTF.

V usage is TRBV28 and J usage is TRBJ2-4, with D perhaps TRBD2 (6 bases). Looked up from germline, CDR1 is MDHEN and CDR2 is SYDVKM. Trimming pared 2 bases from V and 2 bases from J, leaving 10 bases between. There are 15 residues in the CDR3. The CDR3 here is CASSLGGSTKNIQYF. The CDR3 coding sequence is TGTGCCAGCAGTTTAGGGGGGTCAACCAAAAACATTCAGTACTTC.

As for this clone: Germline and junction disagree at one end, which may indicate a read error. The rearrangement joins TRBV15 to TRBJ2-1, with D perhaps assigned TRBD1 or TRBD2 (6 bases each). The CDR3 is 14 amino acids. The germline gives CDR1 LNHNV, CDR2 YYDKDF (reference sequence). This CDR3 is CTTGQTRTDNEQFF. CDR3 in DNA: TGTACCACCGGACAGACTAGAACAGACAATGAGCAGTTCTTC.

This clone came up a few times. The rearrangement links TRBV30 to TRBJ1-4, with D unclear. V lost 1 base to trimming and J lost 7 bases, with 7 bases between them. The germline V gene encodes CDR1 GTSNPN and CDR2 SVGIG (reference sequence). CDR3 length: 12 amino acids. CDR3 sequence reads: CAWSGATEKLFF. CDR3 sequence (DNA): TGTGCCTGGAGTGGGGCAACTGAAAAACTGTTTTTT.

The chain has TRBV21-1 and TRBJ1-5; the table's D call, TRBD1, was not checked against the DNA. TRBV21-1 is listed as a pseudogene. CDR3 length: 16 amino acids. The CDR3 DNA is TGTGCCAGCAGCTCTCGGACAGGGGGGTCCAATCAGCCCCAGCATTTT. Translation: CASSSRTGGSNQPQHF.

The rearrangement uses TRBV7-9 and TRBJ2-5; D gene uncertain. CDR1 is SEHNR, CDR2 FQNEAQ, per germline (reference sequence). The CDR3 totals 13 residues. V was pared by 2 bases and J by 5 bases, with 9 bases between. The DNA of the CDR3 is TGTGCCAGCAGCTTAAGCACAGTGGAGACCCAGTACTTC. It specifies CASSLSTVETQYF.

V usage is TRBV28 and J usage is TRBJ1-2; 12 bases map to TRBD1. This CDR3 contains 16 residues. The junction had 6 bases not matched to a gene; V was cut back by 3 bases and J by 4 bases. Germline CDR1 MDHEN, CDR2 SYDVKM. CDR3 protein: CASSFGTGGESYGYTF. CDR3 DNA: TGTGCCAGCAGTTTTGGGACAGGGGGCGAGAGCTATGGCTACACCTTC.

The chain joins TRBV18 to TRBJ2-3; 10 bases match TRBD2. The CDR3 runs 18 residues. J lost 0 bases, V lost 0 bases, and 6 bases had no gene match. Germline V gene sequence: CDR1 KGHSH, CDR2 LQKENI. This CDR3 reads CASSPPNGLAESTDTQYF. The CDR3 nucleotides are TGTGCCAGCTCACCACCGAACGGACTAGCGGAGAGCACAGATACGCAGTATTTT.

The V gene is TRBV6-6, the J gene TRBJ1-2, with TRBD1 as a possible D gene (5 bases). The CDR3 is 15 residues long. Germline CDR1 reads MNHNY; CDR2 reads SVGAGI (reference sequence). Trimming removed 0 bases at V and 5 bases at J, with 13 bases between. The CDR3 loop is CASSYSSGTGYGYTF. The CDR3 bases are TGTGCCAGCAGTTACTCGTCAGGGACGGGATATGGCTACACCTTC.

This chain joins TRBV5-4 and TRBJ2-7, with D perhaps matching TRBD1 (6 bases). The CDR3 spans 13 residues. Trimming cost V 3 bases and J 3 bases, with 10 bases left between them. Germline loops: CDR1 SGHNT, CDR2 YYREEE (reference sequence). CDR3 sequence reads: CASSSMDSYEQYF. The CDR3 DNA sequence: TGTGCCAGCAGCTCGATGGACAGCTACGAGCAGTACTTC.

The chain uses TRBV6-6 and TRBJ2-7, with 10 bases that match TRBD2. The CDR3 has 14 amino acids. Germline CDR1 MNHNY, CDR2 SVGAGI (reference sequence). Trimming at V came to 7 bases and at J to 12 bases, leaving 15 bases not matched to a gene. The CDR3 DNA follows: TGTGCCAGCATGGCGTCTAGCGGGAGTTGGGAGGGGTACTTC. Amino acid sequence: CASMASSGSWEGYF.

Only one count was recorded for this clone. Within the sample, other DNA sequences also encode this same CDR3. The CDR3 bases are TGTGCCAGCAGCTTAGCTAGCGGTGGCACAGATACGCAGTATTTT. Residues: CASSLASGGTDTQYF. The chain carries TRBV7-9 and TRBJ2-3, with a weak D call TRBD2 (6 bases). Looked up from germline, CDR1 is SEHNR and CDR2 is FQNEAQ (reference sequence). V dropped 0 bases and J dropped 1 base, with 8 bases sitting between them. This CDR3 is built from 15 residues.

This chain uses TRBV7-3 with TRBJ2-1; possibly TRBD2 for D (6 bases). V was cut by 5 bases and J by 6 bases, with 14 bases left in between. The CDR3 length is 14 residues. Germline V CDR1 and CDR2: SGHTA, FQGTGA. CDR3 protein: CASSPGGRVNEQFF. The CDR3 nucleotides are TGTGCCAGCAGCCCCGGGGGAAGGGTCAATGAGCAGTTCTTC.

The genes are TRBV5-6 and TRBJ1-1, with D perhaps TRBD1 (5 bases). V dropped 1 base and J dropped 0 bases, with 13 bases sitting between them. Germline V CDR1 and CDR2: SGHDT, YYEEEE. The CDR3 extends over 16 amino acids. CDR3 coding DNA: TGTGCCAGCAGCTTGTATCTGACAGCGTTGAACACTGAAGCTTTCTTT. Residues: CASSLYLTALNTEAFF.

The chain combines TRBV5-4 with TRBJ1-1; D gene uncertain. CDR1 and CDR2 (germline): SGHNT, YYREEE (reference sequence). The CDR3 covers 14 residues. The germline V and J ends were trimmed by 4 bases and 0 bases, with 10 bases remaining between them. The CDR3 nucleotides read TGTGCCAGCAGCCTACAGCCCATGAACACTGAAGCTTTCTTT. The encoded protein is CASSLQPMNTEAFF. Full variable domain (remainder filled in from reference TRBV5-4 and TRBJ1-1): ETGVTQSPTHLIKTRGQQVTLRCSSQSGHNTVSWYQQALGQGPQFIFQYYREEENGRGNFPPRFSGLQFPNYSSELNVNALELDDSALYLCASSLQPMNTEAFFGQGTRLTVV.

The chain recombines TRBV5-1 with TRBJ2-4; perhaps TRBD1 as D (6 bases). V was trimmed by 7 bases and J by 0 bases, leaving 14 bases between them. CDR3 length: 15 amino acids. Germline V lookup: CDR1 SGHRS, CDR2 YFSETQ. Here the CDR3 reads CASGSGELAKNIQYF. In nucleotides, the CDR3 is TGCGCCAGCGGATCAGGGGAGTTAGCCAAAAACATTCAGTACTTC. Filled out from reference TRBV5-1 and TRBJ2-4, the complete variable domain reads KAGVTQTPRYLIKTRGQQVTLSCSPISGHRSVSWYQQTPGQGLQFLFEYFSETQRNKGNFPGRFSGRQFSNSRSEMNVSTLELGDSALYLCASGSGELAKNIQYFGAGTRLSVL.

The J gene is TRBJ2-5, the V gene TRBV7-2; 13 bases are a match to TRBD2. The V gene end was trimmed by 3 bases and the J gene end by 9 bases; junction bases not matched to a gene: 7. Germline V gene data show CDR1 as SGHTA and CDR2 as FQGNSA. The length of the CDR3 is 15 residues. CDR3 in DNA: TGTGCCAGCAGCTTTACTAGCGGGGGGGCTATGGCCCAGTACTTC. Its protein product is CASSFTSGGAMAQYF.